These T cell receptor beta chains were read from a single sample in a study of a mutant IDH1 vaccine in newly diagnosed glioma. The table came from immunoSEQ multiplex PCR; TCRdb's copy has only in-frame clones and leaves some out. Among tens of thousands of clones listed, 91% were seen once. The sample here was PBMCs, taken from a glioma patient treated with radiotherapy, temozolomide or both. These receptors came from a man over 45 with glioma. The CDR3 runs from the conserved cysteine through the conserved F or W. D genes are given only for firm matches. For some rows the clone size is stated as once, few or many, or as a class when expanded; others skip it.

-	TRBV6-1	-	TRBJ1-1	TGTGCCAGCAGTGAGGCTGGGGGGCTGAGGACTGAAGCTTTCTTT	CASSEAGGLRTEAFF
-	TRBV30	-	TRBJ2-5	TGTGCCTGGAGTGCCCCCAGGGGGAGGGAGACCCAGTACTTC	CAWSAPRGRETQYF
TRBD1	TRBV14	-	TRBJ2-5	TGTGCCAGCAGCCCCGGACAGGGGCGTAAAGAGACCCAGTACTTC	CASSPGQGRKETQYF
-	TRBV16	-	TRBJ1-1	TGTGCCAGCAGCCAATCTGGGTCGGGGAACACTGAAGCTTTCTTT	CASSQSGSGNTEAFF
-	TRBV18	once	TRBJ1-2	TGTGCCAGCTCTGAGGTAGGGCGCGATGGCTACACCTTC	CASSEVGRDGYTF
-	TRBV19	-	TRBJ1-4	TGTGCTACTACTTGGGGCGGAGAAAAACTGTTTTTT	CATTWGGEKLFF
-	TRBV9	-	TRBJ2-7	TGTGCCAGCAGCGGTGGGCTCGCCTACGAGCAGTACTTC	CASSGGLAYEQYF
-	TRBV30	-	TRBJ1-4	TGTGCCTGGAGGCAGAGGAATGAAAAACTGTTTTTT	CAWRQRNEKLFF
-	TRBV30	-	TRBJ1-1	TGTGCCTGGAGTGTCTACAGGGTGGGCACTGAAGCTTTCTTT	CAWSVYRVGTEAFF
-	TRBV2	-	TRBJ1-3	TGTGCCAGCGCGGGGGGCAGTGGAAACACCATATATTTT	CASAGGSGNTIYF
TRBD1	TRBV18	-	TRBJ2-7	TGTGCCAGCTCACCACCCGGGACAGGGGCTGTCTACGAGCAGTACTTC	CASSPPGTGAVYEQYF
TRBD2	TRBV28	-	TRBJ2-6	TGTGCCAGCAGTCCATCGGGCCTAGCGGGAACTGGGGCCAACGTCCTGACTTTC	CASSPSGLAGTGANVLTF
-	TRBV6-1	-	TRBJ1-1	TGTGCCAGCACCAGAGAGGGTGGCACTGAAGCTTTCTTT	CASTREGGTEAFF
TRBD1	TRBV6-5	-	TRBJ1-3	TGTGCCAGCAGTCACAGGGGGCCCGGAAACACCATATATTTT	CASSHRGPGNTIYF
TRBD2	TRBV28	-	TRBJ2-1	TGTGCCAGCAGTCTAGCGGGGGGGCTCAATGAGCAGTTCTTC	CASSLAGGLNEQFF
TRBD2	TRBV4-2	-	TRBJ2-7	TGTGCCAGCAGCCAAGATAGCGGGGGATGGTCTGGCGAGCAGTACTTC	CASSQDSGGWSGEQYF
-	TRBV6-5	-	TRBJ1-1	TGTGCCAGCAGTGGCACAGGGCGTACAGAAGCTTTCTTT	CASSGTGRTEAFF
-	TRBV15	-	TRBJ2-2	TGTGCCACCAGCAGAGTCCCCCGGTACAGGTCCACCGGGGAGCTGTTTTTT	CATSRVPRYRSTGELFF
-	TRBV29-1	-	TRBJ2-1	TGCAGCGTGACGCCAGGGGTTCGTGCTGATGAGCAGTTCTTC	CSVTPGVRADEQFF
TRBD1	TRBV5-1	-	TRBJ1-3	TGCGCCAGCAGGGGACAGCCCGACTCTGGAAACACCATATATTTT	CASRGQPDSGNTIYF
-	TRBV6-6	-	TRBJ2-1	TGTGCCAGCAGTTACTCGATATCGGCCGGTCCGTTCTTC	CASSYSISAGPFF
TRBD2	TRBV18	-	TRBJ2-7	TGTGCCAGCTCACCACCTCCCGGGAGGGGGTTCTACGAGCAGTACTTC	CASSPPPGRGFYEQYF
TRBD2	TRBV19	-	TRBJ2-7	TGTGCCAGTAGTATAAGGAGCGGGAGGAAGGTTGGCGAGCAGTACTTC	CASSIRSGRKVGEQYF
TRBD2	TRBV11-3	once	TRBJ2-3	TGTGCCAGCAGCGCCCTATTTACAGCGGGAGGGACTAGCACAGATACGCAGTATTTT	CASSALFTAGGTSTDTQYF
TRBD1	TRBV28	-	TRBJ1-5	TGTGCCAGCACCGTACAGGGGGCCCTCAATCAGCCCCAGCATTTT	CASTVQGALNQPQHF
TRBD1	TRBV7-6	-	TRBJ1-2	TGTGCCAGCAGCTCGGGAGGACAGGGACTTGATGGCTACACCTTC	CASSSGGQGLDGYTF
-	TRBV30	-	TRBJ1-4	TGTGCCTGGAGTGAAGGCGCTAGAGAAAAACTGTTTTTT	CAWSEGAREKLFF
-	TRBV5-1	-	TRBJ2-2	TGCGCCAGCAGCTTGGAGGGTAACACGGGGGCCGGGGAGCTGTTTTTT	CASSLEGNTGAGELFF
-	TRBV9	-	TRBJ2-1	TGTGCCAGCAGCCCCCGACCTCCAGAGCAGTTCTTC	CASSPRPPEQFF
-	TRBV30	-	TRBJ2-1	TGTGCCTGGGGACTGGGTAATGTCAATGAGCAGTTCTTC	CAWGLGNVNEQFF
-	TRBV21-1	once	TRBJ1-2	TGTGCCAGCAGCAACTCCGGGACCTATGGCTACACCTTC	CASSNSGTYGYTF
-	TRBV5-1	-	TRBJ1-1	TGCGCCAGCAGTAGGTTAGAGGGATCAAAGGTTGAAGCTTTCTTT	CASSRLEGSKVEAFF
-	TRBV28	-	TRBJ1-4	TGTGCCAGCACCTATGGGGAATACGGGGAAAAACTGTTTTTT	CASTYGEYGEKLFF
TRBD1	TRBV7-8	-	TRBJ2-7	TGTGCCAGCAGCTTAACCGTGACAGGGGGCTTCTACGAGCAGTACTTC	CASSLTVTGGFYEQYF
TRBD1	TRBV27	-	TRBJ2-7	TGTGCCACGAAAACCCACGGGACAGGGTCCTACGAGCAGTACTTC	CATKTHGTGSYEQYF
-	TRBV27	-	TRBJ2-7	TGTGCCAGCAGTTTTACGAGCGGAGGAGAGTACGAGCAGTACTTC	CASSFTSGGEYEQYF
-	TRBV2	-	TRBJ1-1	TGTGCCAGCAGTGAAGCGAGAGGGAGCCGGGGCACTGAAGCTTTCTTT	CASSEARGSRGTEAFF
TRBD1	TRBV7-9	-	TRBJ1-3	TGTGCCAGCATCCCGGACAGGAAGGGAAACACCATATATTTT	CASIPDRKGNTIYF
-	TRBV4-3	-	TRBJ1-5	TGCGCCAGCAGCCAAGATCGGGGTCCTAATCAGCCCCAGCATTTT	CASSQDRGPNQPQHF
-	TRBV7-2	-	TRBJ2-2	TGTGCCAGCAGCTTAGGAGCGAACACCGGGGAGCTGTTTTTT	CASSLGANTGELFF
-	TRBV7-3	-	TRBJ2-3	TGTGCCAGCAGCTCCGCGGGAGATACGCAGTATTTT	CASSSAGDTQYF
-	TRBV28	-	TRBJ1-1	TGTGCCAGCAGTCTATCCCGCCAGAACACTGAAGCTTTCTTT	CASSLSRQNTEAFF
-	TRBV10-1	-	TRBJ2-1	TGCGCCAGCAGTGAGTCGAAATTTACGGATGAGCAGTTCTTC	CASSESKFTDEQFF
-	TRBV30	-	TRBJ1-1	TGTGCCTCCGGTGAAACACTGGCTTTCTTT	CASGETLAFF
-	TRBV7-8	-	TRBJ1-1	TGTGCCAGCATTCTTAGAGGGGTCAGTTACACTGAAGCTTTCTTT	CASILRGVSYTEAFF
TRBD2	TRBV7-8	-	TRBJ2-2	TGTGCCAGCAGCCTTCGGACTAGCGGGGTTAGCGGGGAGCTGTTTTTT	CASSLRTSGVSGELFF
TRBD1	TRBV7-3	-	TRBJ2-1	TGTGCCAGCAGCTTAATGAGGGGGACAGGGGGCAGTGAGCAGTTCTTC	CASSLMRGTGGSEQFF
TRBD1	TRBV10-3	-	TRBJ1-1	TGTGCCATCAGAGACTCAGGGGGCGGTGAAGCTTTCTTT	CAIRDSGGGEAFF
-	TRBV5-4	-	TRBJ1-2	TGTGCCAGCAGCTCTGGCCCGGAAAGGACAGCGCATGGCTACACCTTC	CASSSGPERTAHGYTF
-	TRBV30	few	TRBJ2-5	TGTGCCTGGAGTGAGGGGTACAGCCAAGAGACCCAGTACTTC	CAWSEGYSQETQYF
-	TRBV4-2	-	TRBJ1-4	TGTGCCAGCAGCCCCTATCACGACGCGGTAACTAATGAAAAACTGTTTTTT	CASSPYHDAVTNEKLFF
TRBD2	TRBV6-5	once	TRBJ2-1	TGTGCCAGCAGTTCCCCGACTAGCGGGACCAATGAGCAGTTCTTC	CASSSPTSGTNEQFF
-	TRBV19	-	TRBJ1-2	TGTGCCAGTAGCTCGAATGGCTACACCTTC	CASSSNGYTF
TRBD2	TRBV7-9	-	TRBJ2-1	TGTGCCAGCAGCCCGGGAGGTGGTAGGTACAATGAGCAGTTCTTC	CASSPGGGRYNEQFF
-	TRBV10-3	few	TRBJ2-7	TGTGCCACCCGACGGGGTGACTCCTACGAGCAGTACTTC	CATRRGDSYEQYF
TRBD2	TRBV5-4	-	TRBJ2-7	TGTGCCAGCAGCCCCGGACTAGCGGGCCCCTACGAGCAGTACTTC	CASSPGLAGPYEQYF
-	TRBV4-3	-	TRBJ2-2	TGCGCCAGCAGCCAAGATTGGGGTCGGGGGCCCGGGGAGCTGTTTTTT	CASSQDWGRGPGELFF
-	TRBV15	-	TRBJ1-2	TGTGCCACCAGCAAGGGCGTATCAGGGAACTATGGCTACACCTTC	CATSKGVSGNYGYTF
-	TRBV9	-	TRBJ2-1	TGTGCCAGCAGCGTAGGAGGAGGACTAAGCTCCTACAATGAGCAGTTCTTC	CASSVGGGLSSYNEQFF
-	TRBV25-1	-	TRBJ1-1	TGTGCCAGCAGCTCGGGCAGGTACACTGAAGCTTTCTTT	CASSSGRYTEAFF